This T cell receptor (beta chain) originates from a study of chemoradiotherapy in HPV16-positive cancers. Assay used: immunoSEQ multiplex PCR; TCRdb lists only in-frame clones, some missing. Among 2,500 to 3,500 clones, about 80% were seen once, and the ten largest hold 6.5% to 10%. Trimming removed 2 bases from V and 5 bases from J, with 13 bases in between. The CDR3 length is 16 residues. Germline CDR1 MNHNY, CDR2 SVGAGI (reference sequence). The material sequenced was tumor tissue, taken from a patient who underwent chemoradiotherapy. The receptor was derived from a human donor with HPV-associated anogenital cancer. V and J are TRBV6-6 and TRBJ1-6; possibly TRBD1 for D (5 bases). Written as DNA, the CDR3 is TGTGCCAGCAGTTACCCCCAGGGCAGCAATAATTCACCCCTCCACTTT. Residues: CASSYPQGSNNSPLHF.